The 21 T cell receptor beta chains below all came from one sample that was sequenced in a study of OX40 agonist ivuxolimab in advanced cancers. TCRdb's copy holds only in-frame clones and misses some; the assay was immunoSEQ multiplex PCR. The top ten hold 0.5% to 0.65% of the sample, which has around 95,000 clones, approximately 90% seen once. Material: CD4+ or CD8+ T cells sorted from blood, obtained in a trial of the OX40 agonist ivuxolimab. The receptors stem from an adult with an advanced solid tumor such as melanoma, head and neck, liver or kidney cancer.

The V and J genes are TRBV10-1 and TRBJ2-7; 14 bases map to TRBD2. With 6 bases clipped from V and 0 bases from J, the junction kept 10 bases outside the gene matches. The CDR3 contains 18 residues. CDR1 WNHNN and CDR2 SYGVQD come from the germline V gene (reference sequence). CDR3 in amino acids: CASRRLAGGFDSSYEQYF. The DNA for the CDR3 is TGCGCCAGCAGGAGACTAGCGGGAGGGTTCGATAGCTCCTACGAGCAGTACTTC.

J is TRBJ2-2 and V is TRBV7-2; the D gene is possibly TRBD2 (5 bases). This CDR3 is 15 amino acids long. The germline V gene has CDR1 SGHTA and CDR2 FQGNSA. V was pared by 5 bases and J by 6 bases, with 16 bases between. The CDR3 region has the DNA TGTGCCAGCAGCCAACGGCCCGACGGGGCCGGGGAGCTGTTTTTT. The encoded protein is CASSQRPDGAGELFF.

The rearrangement links TRBV6-1 to TRBJ2-1, with TRBD1 as a possible D gene (6 bases). V lost 6 bases and J lost 7, with 19 bases in between. CDR3 length: 15 amino acids. CDR1 is MNHNS, CDR2 SASEGT, per germline. The CDR3: CASSYQGQNSNEQFF. The CDR3 coding sequence is TGTGCCAGCAGCTACCAAGGACAGAATTCTAATGAGCAGTTCTTC.

The DNA of the CDR3 is TGCGCCAGCAGCCTAGACCCCGGGGGGGCGGGCGCAGATACGCAGTATTTT. Its translation is CASSLDPGGAGADTQYF. The V call is TRBV4-1, the J call TRBJ2-3, with 8 nucleotides matching TRBD2. The CDR3 has 17 amino acids. V lost 4 bases, J lost 4 bases, and 13 bases stayed unmatched. The germline gives CDR1 MGHRA, CDR2 YSYEKL.

The rearrangement uses TRBV6-6 and TRBJ2-7, with 8 positions matching TRBD1. Germline V gene data show CDR1 as MNHNY and CDR2 as SVGAGI (reference sequence). The CDR3 has 16 amino acids. With 6 bases clipped from V and 0 bases from J, the junction kept 10 bases outside the gene matches. CDR3 bases: TGTGCCAGCAGGAACAAGGTCGGACAGGGCTCCTACGAGCAGTACTTC. This sequence encodes CASRNKVGQGSYEQYF.

The chain links TRBV29-1 to TRBJ2-3, with TRBD2 matching over 7 bases. Trimming removed 5 bases from V and 1 base from J; junction bases left unmatched: 9. This CDR3 region has 15 residues. CDR1 SQVTM and CDR2 ANQGSEA come from the germline V gene. CDR3 region: CSVTPQGGRTDTQYF. Written as DNA, the CDR3 is TGCAGCGTTACCCCGCAGGGAGGGCGCACAGATACGCAGTATTTT.

J is TRBJ2-1 and V is TRBV7-9; 8 bases line up with TRBD1. Trimming removed 4 bases from V and 7 bases from J; junction bases left unmatched: 12. Germline CDR1 SEHNR, CDR2 FQNEAQ (reference sequence). The CDR3 is made up of 16 amino acids. The CDR3 DNA is TGTGCCAGCAGCTCCTTAGGACAGGGAGAGTGGAATGAGCAGTTCTTC. Encoded protein: CASSSLGQGEWNEQFF.

The rearrangement links TRBV7-9 to TRBJ2-3, with unresolved D. This CDR3 is 12 amino acids long. V was shortened by 2 bases and J by 0 bases, with 0 bases between the two germline ends. Germline lookup yields CDR1 SEHNR and CDR2 FQNEAQ (reference sequence). CDR3 region: CASSLSTDTQYF. DNA of the CDR3: TGTGCCAGCAGCTTAAGCACAGATACGCAGTATTTT.

The rearrangement links TRBV10-1 to TRBJ2-2; 7 nucleotides align to TRBD1. The germline CDR1 and CDR2 sequences are WNHNN and SYGVQD (reference sequence). The V segment lost 6 bases and the J segment 0 bases; nucleotides outside the gene matches: 1. The CDR3 spans 14 residues. The CDR3 region has the DNA TGCGCCAGCAGAGGACAGGCGAACACCGGGGAGCTGTTTTTT. As protein: CASRGQANTGELFF.

This clone was seen a handful of times. The chain is built from TRBV10-2 and TRBJ1-2, with D unclear. The CDR3 length is 12 residues. CDR1 and CDR2 from the germline V gene are WSHSY and SAAADI. V lost 4 bases to trimming and J lost 7 bases, with 10 bases between them. CDR3 nucleotides: TGCGCCAGCAGTGCCTTCTTGGGTGGCTACACCTTC. Translating it yields CASSAFLGGYTF.

V gene TRBV5-6 combines with J gene TRBJ2-1, with TRBD2 matching 12 bases. The J segment lost 3 bases and the V segment lost 3 bases, leaving 1 base of the junction unmatched. The CDR3 totals 15 residues. Germline V gene sequence: CDR1 SGHDT, CDR2 YYEEEE. The CDR3 nucleotides are TGTGCCAGCAGCTGGACTAGCGGGAACTACAATGAGCAGTTCTTC. This gives the protein CASSWTSGNYNEQFF.

The CDR3 DNA sequence: TGTGCCAGTAGTATTAGGGGGCTGAAGTACAATGAGCAGTTCTTC. Protein: CASSIRGLKYNEQFF. The V and J genes are TRBV19 and TRBJ2-1; 7 nucleotides match TRBD1. In germline, CDR1 is LNHDA, CDR2 SQIVND (reference sequence). CDR3 length: 15 amino acids. The J segment lost 4 bases and the V segment lost 3 bases, leaving 6 bases of the junction unmatched.

The chain is built from TRBV7-2 and TRBJ1-1, with TRBD1 matching 9 bases. The germline V gene encodes CDR1 SGHTA and CDR2 FQGNSA. The CDR3 is 13 amino acids. V lost 5 bases, J lost 11 bases, and 9 bases stayed unmatched. The CDR3 here is CASSQTGGRAAFF. The CDR3 DNA is TGTGCCAGCAGCCAGACAGGGGGTAGAGCGGCTTTCTTT.

In regard to this clone: A read error may produce the germline difference seen at one junction end. V usage is TRBV7-2 and J usage is TRBJ2-1, with 14 positions matching TRBD2. The CDR3 covers 14 residues. Per the germline V gene, CDR1 is SGHTA and CDR2 is FQGNSA. As DNA, the CDR3 is TGTGCCAGCAGCTCCAGACTAGCGGGAGGGAGTTTGGTCTTC. It codes for CASSSRLAGGSLVF.

This rearrangement joins TRBV6-5 to TRBJ1-4, with 10 bases that match TRBD1. Germline lookup yields CDR1 MNHEY and CDR2 SVGAGI. J gave up 9 bases and V 4 bases, and 8 bases lay outside the gene matches. This CDR3 contains 15 residues. The CDR3 DNA reads as TGTGCCAGCAGTTTGGGACAGGGGAAAGGAAAAAAACTGTTTTTT. The encoded protein is CASSLGQGKGKKLFF.

The V gene is TRBV19, the J gene TRBJ1-4; 7 bases agree with TRBD1. CDR3 length: 18 residues. After removal of 5 bases from V and 0 bases from J, the junction contained 12 bases not matched to a gene. Looked up from germline, CDR1 is LNHDA and CDR2 is SQIVND (reference sequence). The CDR3: CASSLGARGLPTNEKLFF. The DNA of the CDR3 is TGTGCCAGTAGTCTGGGGGCTAGGGGGCTTCCAACTAATGAAAAACTGTTTTTT.

CDR3 in DNA: TGCGCCAGCAGCCAAGGTAGGACAGGCGAGGTGCCCCAGCATTTT. It is translated as CASSQGRTGEVPQHF. V is TRBV4-3 and J is TRBJ1-5; 7 bases map to TRBD1. Trimming removed 1 base from V and 9 bases from J; junction bases left unmatched: 9. The CDR3 is 15 residues long. Germline lookup yields CDR1 LGHNA and CDR2 YSLEER.

The chain links TRBV9 to TRBJ2-1; D gene unclear. Germline assignment: CDR1 SGDLS and CDR2 YYNGEE. Deletions cut 1 base from V and 10 bases from J, with 18 bases between. The CDR3 length is 15 residues. CDR3 amino acids: CASSVSAVEPMEQFF. Here the CDR3 DNA reads TGTGCCAGCAGCGTATCGGCGGTAGAACCAATGGAGCAGTTCTTC.

The chain has TRBV4-2 and TRBJ2-1; the D gene is possibly TRBD2 (5 bases). Per the germline V gene, CDR1 is LGHNA and CDR2 is YNFKEQ. This CDR3 has 16 residues. V shed 0 bases and J shed 10 bases, with 19 bases lying between them. The CDR3 protein is CASSQEDGLGLGEQFF. CDR3 bases: TGTGCCAGCAGCCAAGAGGACGGACTGGGGTTAGGGGAGCAGTTCTTC.

This clone was recorded only once. This chain joins TRBV30 and TRBJ2-7, with D possibly matching TRBD2 (5 bases). CDR1 GTSNPN and CDR2 SVGIG come from the germline V gene (reference sequence). This CDR3 has 12 residues. V lost 0 bases and J 3 bases, leaving 6 bases between the germline ends. The CDR3 nucleotides are TGTGCCTGGAGTGTTGCGGGCTACGAGCAGTACTTC. This sequence encodes CAWSVAGYEQYF.

This chain uses TRBV6-5 with TRBJ2-3; no clear D. V was pared by 6 bases and J by 0 bases, with 4 bases between. Germline-derived CDR1 and CDR2 are MNHEY and SVGAGI. The CDR3 sequence is 12 residues long. In DNA form, the CDR3 reads TGTGCCAGCAGAGAAAGCACAGATACGCAGTATTTT. This translates into CASRESTDTQYF.